The 28 T cell receptor beta chains reported below all come from one sample, sequenced in a study of T-cell reconstitution after alpha-beta-depleted transplantation in children. The TCRbeta library incorporated unique molecular identifiers. One entry per CDR3 protein, called by TCRdb with MiXCR from the PCR reads. The sample consists of 610,000 or so distinct CDR3 sequences, roughly 27% of them appearing once. The source was PBMCs, collected before TCRalphabeta/CD19-depleted stem cell transplant. The receptors shown here come from a boy younger than two with Wiskott-Aldrich syndrome, due to receive a stem cell transplant.

The J gene is TRBJ2-2, the V gene TRBV6-5, with 7 bases that match TRBD2. Germline V CDR1 and CDR2: MNHEY, SVGAGI. V lost 4 bases, J lost 3 bases, and 8 bases stayed unmatched. The CDR3 is 16 residues long. CDR3 protein: CASSLTSEGDTGELFF. Written as DNA, the CDR3 is TGTGCCAGCAGTTTAACTAGCGAGGGTGACACCGGGGAGCTGTTTTTT.

The genes are TRBV28 and TRBJ2-5; either TRBD1 or TRBD2 may fit D (5 bases each). The CDR3 consists of 14 residues. The germline V gene encodes CDR1 MDHEN and CDR2 SYDVKM. V dropped 2 bases and J dropped 3 bases, with 10 bases sitting between them. The CDR3 nucleotides read TGTGCCAGCAGTTTACCGCAGGGAGAAGAGACCCAGTACTTC. Translation gives CASSLPQGEETQYF.

This clonotype was picked up a small number of times. Here the CDR3 DNA reads TGTGCCAGCAGCTTGCAGCCCGTTGGGACAGCGGCCTACGAGCAGTACTTC. Protein sequence: CASSLQPVGTAAYEQYF. The V and J genes are TRBV7-9 and TRBJ2-7; 7 nucleotides match TRBD1. Trimming cost V 3 bases and J 2 bases; bases outside gene matches: 13. The CDR3 has 17 amino acids. Germline V gene lookup returns CDR1 SEHNR and CDR2 FQNEAQ (reference sequence).

This clonotype was detected only a few times. The genes are TRBV10-1 and TRBJ2-6; D may match TRBD1 or TRBD2 (6 bases each). V shed 3 bases and J shed 4 bases, with 10 bases lying between them. Germline loops: CDR1 WNHNN, CDR2 SYGVQD (reference sequence). The CDR3 loop spans 15 amino acids. CDR3 sequence (DNA): TGCGCCAGCAGTGAAGGGGGGAACGGGGCCAACGTCCTGACTTTC. Encoded protein: CASSEGGNGANVLTF.

The chain has TRBV6-1 and TRBJ1-2; D possibly corresponds to TRBD1 (6 bases). The ends were cut back, 4 bases at V and 1 base at J, with 10 bases in the middle. CDR3 size: 14 residues. The germline V gene has CDR1 MNHNS and CDR2 SASEGT. CDR3 in amino acids: CASSAARGNYGYTF. The CDR3 DNA follows: TGTGCCAGCAGTGCCGCCAGGGGTAACTATGGCTACACCTTC.

The chain employs TRBV12-3 or TRBV12-4 and TRBJ1-2; 7 bases line up with TRBD1. The CDR3 is made up of 12 amino acids. V shed 5 bases and J 11 bases; nucleotides not matched to a gene: 8. The CDR3 loop is CASSRDRVEYTF. CDR3 nucleotide sequence: TGTGCCAGCAGTAGAGACAGGGTAGAATACACCTTC.

The sample holds one count of this clonotype. This rearrangement joins TRBV7-9 to TRBJ2-2; D possibly corresponds to TRBD2 (7 bases). CDR1 SEHNR and CDR2 FQNEAQ come from the germline V gene (reference sequence). This CDR3 is built from 14 residues. V lost 6 bases to trimming and J lost 6 bases, with 14 bases between them. CDR3: CASRGGGLPGELFF. The DNA for the CDR3 is TGTGCCAGCAGGGGCGGGGGCCTCCCCGGGGAGCTGTTTTTT.

The V call is TRBV20-1, the J call TRBJ1-6; weak D call: TRBD1 (5 bases). CDR3 size: 13 residues. V lost 4 bases and J 7 bases, leaving 11 bases between the germline ends. CDR1 and CDR2 (germline): DFQATT, SNEGSKA (reference sequence). The CDR3, as DNA: TGCAGTGCTACCGGGACGGTGAATTCACCCCTCCACTTT. This encodes CSATGTVNSPLHF.

The table lists this clonotype with a few counts. This sequence joins TRBV5-6 and TRBJ2-3; D unresolved. V lost 4 bases, J lost 4 bases, and 10 bases lay in between. Looked up from germline, CDR1 is SGHDT and CDR2 is YYEEEE. The CDR3 is made up of 13 amino acids. This chain's CDR3 is CASSLPVADTQYF. In DNA form, the CDR3 reads TGTGCCAGCAGCCTCCCGGTGGCAGATACGCAGTATTTT.

CDR3 in amino acids: CASSLQMDQPQHF. Written as DNA, the CDR3 is TGTGCCAGCAGTTTACAGATGGATCAGCCCCAGCATTTT. The chain has TRBV12-3 or TRBV12-4 and TRBJ1-5; D is uncertain. The V gene lost 2 bases and the J gene lost 5 bases, with 7 bases spanning the gap. This CDR3 region has 13 residues.

Only a few counts were recorded for this clonotype. This chain links TRBV7-9 with TRBJ2-5; D is possibly TRBD2 (6 bases). Per germline, CDR1 SEHNR and CDR2 FQNEAQ (reference sequence). The ends were cut back, 11 bases at V and 4 bases at J, with 17 bases in the middle. CDR3 length: 13 residues. The CDR3 bases are TGTGCCGGACTACCTTTGGGGGGAGAGACCCAGTACTTC. Translating gives CAGLPLGGETQYF.

This CDR3 is CASSFASGTGTGELFF. CDR3 bases: TGTGCCAGCAGTTTTGCTAGCGGGACAGGCACCGGGGAGCTGTTTTTT. The chain combines TRBV12-3 or TRBV12-4 with TRBJ2-2; possibly TRBD2 for D (9 bases). V was clipped by 3 bases and J by 4 bases, with 15 bases between them. CDR3 size: 16 residues.

This clonotype was seen more than once but under ten times. V is TRBV12-3 or TRBV12-4 and J is TRBJ2-3; 11 bases are a match to TRBD2. Unmatched junction bases numbered 2, after V lost 6 bases and J lost 0 bases. The CDR3 runs to 15 residues. The CDR3 nucleotides are TGTGCCAGCAGCCCTAGCGGGAGGAGCACAGATACGCAGTATTTT. Residues: CASSPSGRSTDTQYF.

This clonotype was found a few times. This chain links TRBV3-1 with TRBJ2-7; TRBD2 matches at 11 bases. The CDR3 loop spans 17 amino acids. The germline V gene has CDR1 LGHDT and CDR2 YNNKEL (reference sequence). V trimming: 0 bases; J trimming: 1 base; junction bases outside the gene matches: 5. The CDR3 spells CASSQDPLAGGSYEQYF. The CDR3 DNA is TGTGCCAGCAGCCAAGATCCCCTAGCGGGAGGATCCTACGAGCAGTACTTC.

This clonotype occurred a few times. The genes are TRBV11-2 and TRBJ1-6, with a possible D match to TRBD1 (6 bases). The CDR3 has 13 amino acids. The germline CDR1 and CDR2 sequences are SGHAT and FQNNGV. The V and J ends lost 5 bases and 13 bases respectively, with 15 bases between them. The CDR3 sequence: CASSLVSGVPLHF. As DNA, the CDR3 is TGTGCCAGCAGCCTCGTGTCAGGGGTTCCCCTCCACTTT.

This rearrangement joins TRBV5-1 to TRBJ2-3; 12 bases align to TRBD2. The CDR3 has 17 amino acids. V shed 4 bases, J shed 2 bases, and the junction held 8 bases outside the gene matches. Per germline, CDR1 SGHRS and CDR2 YFSETQ. CDR3 in DNA: TGCGCCAGCAGCGGCCAGACTAGCGGGAGAAACACAGATACGCAGTATTTT. It codes for CASSGQTSGRNTDTQYF.

The chain recombines TRBV20-1 with TRBJ1-5; D not resolved. The germline V gene has CDR1 DFQATT and CDR2 SNEGSKA (reference sequence). V was clipped by 0 bases and J by 1 base, with 13 bases between them. This CDR3 has 16 amino acids. In DNA, the CDR3 is TGCAGTGCTAGAGATCATCGGGGATTGAGCAATCAGCCCCAGCATTTT. Translated: CSARDHRGLSNQPQHF.

This clonotype has more than one count but fewer than ten. As DNA, the CDR3 is TGTGCCAGCAGCTTGTGGCAGGAGACAGATACGCAGTATTTT. It is translated as CASSLWQETDTQYF. The chain has TRBV5-5 and TRBJ2-3; D gene ambiguous. The germline CDR1 and CDR2 sequences are SGHKS and YYEKEE (reference sequence). This CDR3 is 14 amino acids long. With 1 base removed from V and 3 bases from J, the gap between germline ends came to 9 bases. Based on the CDR3 plus reference TRBV5-5 and TRBJ2-3, the full variable domain is DAGVTQSPTHLIKTRGQQVTLRCSPISGHKSVSWYQQVLGQGPQFIFQYYEKEERGRGNFPDRFSARQFPNYSSELNVNALLLGDSALYLCASSLWQETDTQYFGPGTRLTVL.

This chain uses TRBV15 with TRBJ2-6; maybe TRBD1 (6 bases). This CDR3 is built from 18 residues. Germline lookup yields CDR1 LNHNV and CDR2 YYDKDF (reference sequence). Trimming took off 3 bases at V and 0 bases at J, with 15 bases between the two ends. The DNA for the CDR3 is TGTGCCACCAGCAGGGAGACAGGTCTCCTCTCTGGGGCCAACGTCCTGACTTTC. This gives the protein CATSRETGLLSGANVLTF.

CDR3: CASRYSGRSTQYF. In nucleotides, the CDR3 is TGTGCCAGCCGGTATAGCGGGAGGTCAACGCAGTATTTT. The chain is built from TRBV28 and TRBJ2-3; TRBD2 agrees at 10 bases. Germline CDR1 is MDHEN and CDR2 is SYDVKM. The CDR3 is made up of 13 amino acids. The trim removed 8 bases at V and 9 bases at J, leaving 8 bases unmatched.

This clonotype showed up just a few times. This chain joins TRBV2 and TRBJ2-3; possibly TRBD1 for D (6 bases). The germline V and J ends were trimmed by 7 bases and 9 bases, with 17 bases remaining between them. From germline, CDR1 is SNHLY and CDR2 FYNNEI. CDR3 length: 13 amino acids. The CDR3 here is CASILLWGTTQYF. In nucleotides, the CDR3 is TGTGCCAGCATCCTCCTGTGGGGGACAACGCAGTATTTT.

The chain combines TRBV12-3 or TRBV12-4 with TRBJ2-7; 11 bases align to TRBD2. With V trimmed by 6 bases and J by 5 bases, 6 bases remained unmatched. The CDR3 runs 14 residues. The chain's CDR3 is CASRIAGGGHEQYF. CDR3 nucleotides: TGTGCCAGCAGGATAGCGGGAGGGGGCCACGAGCAGTACTTC.

The chain links TRBV10-2 to TRBJ2-4; 9 positions match TRBD2. Germline CDR1 is WSHSY and CDR2 is SAAADI. Germline trimming cut 7 bases from V and 5 bases from J; bases unmatched to any gene: 6. CDR3 length: 14 residues. The DNA for the CDR3 is TGCGCCAGCAATAGCGGGAGACCCCAAAACATTCAGTACTTC. Protein sequence: CASNSGRPQNIQYF.

V and J are TRBV5-1 and TRBJ2-5; 10 nucleotides agree with TRBD2. This CDR3 has 14 amino acids. J gave up 3 bases and V 5 bases, and 4 bases lay outside the gene matches. CDR1 is SGHRS and CDR2 is YFSETQ in the germline V gene. This CDR3 reads CASSGLAAKETQYF. DNA for the CDR3: TGCGCCAGCAGTGGACTAGCGGCAAAAGAGACCCAGTACTTC.

This rearrangement joins TRBV10-3 to TRBJ2-1; TRBD2 matches 9 bases. Germline trimming cut 4 bases from V and 5 bases from J; bases unmatched to any gene: 6. The CDR3 has 15 amino acids. CDR1 is ENHRY and CDR2 is SYGVKD in the germline V gene. The CDR3: CAISGTSVGHNEQFF. DNA of the CDR3: TGTGCCATCAGTGGGACTAGCGTTGGGCACAATGAGCAGTTCTTC.

The chain uses TRBV3-1 and TRBJ2-1, with 15 positions matching TRBD2. The CDR3 loop spans 21 amino acids. J was trimmed by 1 base and V by 4 bases; bases with no gene match: 14. Germline CDR1 LGHDT, CDR2 YNNKEL (reference sequence). The CDR3 DNA sequence: TGTGCCAGCAGCCTAGGACTAGCGGGAGGGCCGAGGAGTTTATCCTACAATGAGCAGTTCTTC. It is translated as CASSLGLAGGPRSLSYNEQFF.

This clonotype was observed a few times. The V call is TRBV28, the J call TRBJ2-5, with D possibly being TRBD2 (6 bases). Between the trimmed V and J ends, which lost 6 bases and 1 base, there was a span of 12 bases. CDR1 is MDHEN, CDR2 SYDVKM, per germline. The CDR3 is 14 residues long. CDR3 residues: CASSPWDFQETQYF. Here the CDR3 DNA reads TGTGCCAGCAGCCCTTGGGACTTCCAAGAGACCCAGTACTTC.

This clonotype was observed a few times. This chain uses TRBV11-3 with TRBJ2-1; D is uncertain. The germline V and J ends were trimmed by 3 bases and 6 bases, with 9 bases remaining between them. Looked up from germline, CDR1 is SGHNT and CDR2 is YENEEA. The CDR3 consists of 13 residues. DNA for the CDR3: TGTGCCAGCAGCTTCCGGACCACCAATGAGCAGTTCTTC. Protein sequence: CASSFRTTNEQFF.